These 4 T cell receptor beta chains came from one sample sequenced in a study of blood T cell repertoires in COVID-19. Libraries were prepared by immunoSEQ multiplex PCR; TCRdb keeps only in-frame clonotypes and omits some of them. Found here are some 230,000 clones, around four fifths of them singletons; the top ten hold approximately 5%. The sequenced sample was peripheral blood. These receptors originate from a woman aged 55 to 70 who had recovered from COVID-19.

The V and J genes are TRBV5-1 and TRBJ2-1; D ambiguous. Trimming left V 4 bases short and J 4 bases short, with 9 bases between. The length of the CDR3 is 13 residues. Germline V gene sequence: CDR1 SGHRS, CDR2 YFSETQ. The CDR3 DNA sequence: TGCGCCAGCAGCCGTGCCCAGTACAATGAGCAGTTCTTC. It codes for CASSRAQYNEQFF. Full variable domain (outside the CDR3, taken from reference TRBV5-1 and TRBJ2-1): KAGVTQTPRYLIKTRGQQVTLSCSPISGHRSVSWYQQTPGQGLQFLFEYFSETQRNKGNFPGRFSGRQFSNSRSEMNVSTLELGDSALYLCASSRAQYNEQFFGPGTRLTVL.

The rearrangement links TRBV6-2 or TRBV6-3 to TRBJ1-3; no clear D. Germline-derived CDR1 and CDR2 are MNHEY and SVGEGT. This CDR3 is 15 amino acids long. The germline V and J ends were trimmed by 5 bases and 0 bases, with 11 bases remaining between them. Here the CDR3 reads CASSRGGVSGNTIYF. The CDR3 DNA reads as TGTGCCAGCAGTCGCGGCGGGGTCTCTGGAAACACCATATATTTT.

The V and J genes are TRBV18 and TRBJ1-1; TRBD1 aligns across 12 bases. Germline V gene lookup returns CDR1 KGHSH and CDR2 LQKENI. J was trimmed by 5 bases and V by 2 bases; bases with no gene match: 6. This CDR3 contains 16 residues. This CDR3 is CASSPGGQGARTEAFF. CDR3 coding DNA: TGTGCCAGCTCACCAGGGGGACAGGGGGCGCGGACTGAAGCTTTCTTT. The full variable domain, its missing parts supplied by reference TRBV18 and TRBJ1-1, is NAGVMQNPRHLVRRRGQEARLRCSPMKGHSHVYWYRQLPEEGLKFMVYLQKENIIDESGMPKERFSAEFPKEGPSILRIQQVVRGDSAAYFCASSPGGQGARTEAFFGQGTRLTVV.

CDR3 DNA sequence: TGTGCCAGCAGCTTAGCATCGAACCGGGACAGGGTGAACACTGAAGCTTTCTTT. Its translation: CASSLASNRDRVNTEAFF. The chain employs TRBV7-9 and TRBJ1-1, with 9 bases matching TRBD1. Germline trimming cut 0 bases from V and 0 bases from J; bases unmatched to any gene: 8. CDR1 and CDR2 from the germline V gene are SEHNR and FQNEAQ (reference sequence). This CDR3 has 18 residues.